These 7 T cell receptor beta chains share one sample of origin, sequenced in a study of identifying expanded T cells in peripheral blood. Assay used: immunoSEQ multiplex PCR; TCRdb lists only in-frame clones, some missing. Among about 78,000 clones listed, roughly 91% were seen once. Specimen: blood. The receptors shown here come from a person aged 18-70 years in good health.

This clone appeared a few times. The chain couples TRBV6-5 to TRBJ1-2; 7 positions match TRBD1. This CDR3 is built from 15 residues. The junction had 13 bases not matched to a gene; V was cut back by 4 bases and J by 8 bases. Germline V gene sequence: CDR1 MNHEY, CDR2 SVGAGI. CDR3 bases: TGTGCCAGCAGTTCCCAAGGGGGCGCCAGGGACGGCTACACCTTC. As protein: CASSSQGGARDGYTF.

This clone was detected only once. The chain uses TRBV28 and TRBJ1-1; D remains unclear. CDR3 length equals 15 residues. V shed 5 bases and J shed 3 bases, with 16 bases lying between them. Germline V gives CDR1 MDHEN, CDR2 SYDVKM. CDR3 DNA sequence: TGTGCCAGCAGTGAGAGAGGAGGTTGGGACACTGAAGCTTTCTTT. It translates to CASSERGGWDTEAFF.

V is TRBV5-4 and J is TRBJ1-4; D gene uncertain. Trimming shortened V by 0 bases and J by 7 bases, and 10 bases separated the two germline ends. CDR3 size: 14 residues. The germline CDR1 and CDR2 sequences are SGHNT and YYREEE (reference sequence). CDR3 protein: CASSLDAASEKLFF. In nucleotides, the CDR3 is TGTGCCAGCAGCTTGGACGCAGCAAGTGAAAAACTGTTTTTT.

V and J are TRBV4-1 and TRBJ2-3, with D possibly being TRBD2 (6 bases). Germline CDR1 is MGHRA and CDR2 is YSYEKL. V shed 6 bases and J shed 0 bases, with 16 bases lying between them. The CDR3 is made up of 16 amino acids. The CDR3 nucleotides are TGCGCCAGCAGTGGGTTAGCGGCCCCTAGCACAGATACGCAGTATTTT. Residues: CASSGLAAPSTDTQYF.

V gene TRBV6-6 combines with J gene TRBJ2-2; the D is unclear. Trimming took off 3 bases at V and 4 bases at J, with 9 bases between the two ends. Germline V CDR1 and CDR2: MNHNY, SVGAGI (reference sequence). This CDR3 spans 14 amino acids. CDR3 protein: CASSYSRATGELFF. CDR3 DNA sequence: TGTGCCAGCAGTTATTCAAGGGCCACCGGGGAGCTGTTTTTT.

This clone was picked up one time. V and J are TRBV23-1 and TRBJ1-5, with 8 bases identical to TRBD1. TRBV23-1 is known as an ORF, though its function is uncertain. The CDR3 consists of 18 residues. J lost 11 bases, V lost 6 bases, and 24 bases had no gene match. The CDR3 nucleotides are TGCGCCAGCAGACCCACCAGTCAAGGGACAGGCCCTCTGACCTCCCAGCATTTT. It codes for CASRPTSQGTGPLTSQHF.

This clone showed up just once. V usage is TRBV11-3 and J usage is TRBJ2-1; no reliable D call. Trimming took 0 bases from V and 4 from J, leaving 16 bases between them. Per the germline V gene, CDR1 is SGHNT and CDR2 is YENEEA. The CDR3 length is 17 residues. For the CDR3, the DNA is TGTGCCAGCAGCTTAGAGAGCCCGACCGGGTTTTACAATGAGCAGTTCTTC. This sequence encodes CASSLESPTGFYNEQFF.